There are a few counts of the clone carrying this T cell receptor beta chain. Its antigen remains unknown. V was shortened by 5 bases and J by 5 bases, with 20 bases between the two germline ends. Germline CDR1 LGHNA, CDR2 YSLEER. This CDR3 has 16 amino acids. This sample was included in a study of T cell repertoires in cytomegalovirus infection. In the study overall: Public TCR beta signatures indicated both CMV infection and matching HLA type. Study results and limitations: The study found HLA-C-restricted CMV-specific TCR beta clonotypes dominating the ex vivo response.

TCRdb used MiXCR to reprocess the reads, holding one entry per CDR3 protein. Counted here are hundreds of thousands of distinct CDR3 sequences, roughly 33% occurring once; the ten biggest clones make up 12%. The source material was cultured CD8+ T cells from PBMCs, sampled from culture after CMV antigen stimulation. The sequence was obtained from a human donor in good health (CMV status not recorded). Some clones in this sample may be carry-over from other donors' samples. The chain recombines TRBV4-3 with TRBJ2-3; D possibly corresponds to TRBD1 (6 bases). CDR3 amino acids: CASSAGDGGPEDTQYF. DNA for the CDR3: TGCGCCAGCAGCGCAGGGGATGGCGGTCCCGAAGATACGCAGTATTTT.